The present T cell receptor beta chain was sequenced within a study of T cells in Graves' hyperthyroidism and ophthalmopathy. Clinical symptoms, serum thyroxine and TRAb, thyroid ultrasound and orbital computed tomography were used for the diagnoses. TCR beta CDR3 regions were amplified from RNA. When the TCR CDR3 underwent first-round RT-PCR, the HTBI primer set was used. A single record per CDR3 protein comes from TCRdb applying MiXCR to the multiplex PCR reads. Here the sample spans 500,000 or so distinct CDR3 sequences, about 15% being singletons. Findings and limits, study-wide: Most clonotypes expanded in thyroid above 0.001 were likewise present in blood.

A few counts support this clonotype. The antigen is not known. The sequencing input was blood. This clonotype originated in a young woman with Graves' ophthalmopathy.

CDR3 amino acids: CASSIAGHSMNTEAFF. The CDR3 DNA follows: TGTGCCAGTAGTATAGCGGGACATAGCATGAACACTGAAGCTTTCTTT. The chain links TRBV19 to TRBJ1-1, with a tentative D call TRBD1 (6 bases). From germline, CDR1 is LNHDA and CDR2 SQIVND (reference sequence). The CDR3 is 16 amino acids. The V end was cut by 1 base, the J end by 0 bases, with 12 bases between.